These 26 T cell receptor beta chains share one sample of origin, sequenced in a study of graft-versus-host responses after intestinal transplantation. These TCRs' antigens remain unknown. The table came from immunoSEQ multiplex PCR; TCRdb's copy has only in-frame clones and leaves some out. The table records around 130,000 clones, more than 90% of them present only once. Source: unstimulated CD4+ T cells sorted from spleen or lymph node cells, taken before intestinal transplant. The source of these receptors is a human donor who received an intestinal transplant.

The chain uses TRBV23-1 and TRBJ2-7, with TRBD2 matching over 8 bases. TRBV23-1 qualifies as an ORF whose function is uncertain. The V and J ends lost 4 bases and 5 bases, in that order; junction bases with no gene match: 4. This CDR3 comprises 13 residues. CDR3 nucleotide sequence: TGCGCCAGCAGTCCGGGGGGGGCGGACGAGCAGTACTTC. The encoded protein is CASSPGGADEQYF.

CDR3 loop: CASSSTGGGYEQYF. As DNA, the CDR3 is TGTGCCAGCAGTTCAACAGGGGGAGGCTACGAGCAGTACTTC. The chain is built from TRBV7-2 and TRBJ2-7; TRBD1 aligns across 8 bases. The CDR3 length is 14 residues. The germline CDR1 and CDR2 sequences are SGHTA and FQGNSA. J was trimmed by 3 bases and V by 6 bases; bases with no gene match: 7.

This chain joins TRBV7-2 and TRBJ2-3; D is unresolved. The germline gives CDR1 SGHTA, CDR2 FQGNSA. The V gene lost 4 bases and the J gene lost 6 bases, with 8 bases spanning the gap. The CDR3 contains 12 residues. The CDR3 nucleotides are TGTGCCAGCAGCTCTTCTCCGGATACGCAGTATTTT. Protein product: CASSSSPDTQYF.

The chain recombines TRBV5-1 with TRBJ1-1; perhaps TRBD1 as D (5 bases). V was clipped by 7 bases and J by 3 bases, with 13 bases between them. This CDR3 has 13 amino acids. Germline loops: CDR1 SGHRS, CDR2 YFSETQ. Written as DNA, the CDR3 is TGCGCCAGCGAAGGGGACGGGTACACTGAAGCTTTCTTT. It codes for CASEGDGYTEAFF.

The V call is TRBV5-1, the J call TRBJ2-5; 9 bases align to TRBD2. Losses at the gene ends were 0 bases for V and 5 bases for J; bases not matched to a gene: 5. CDR3 length equals 15 residues. The germline V gene has CDR1 SGHRS and CDR2 YFSETQ. CDR3 sequence (DNA): TGCGCCAGCAGCTTGGAACCTAGCGGGGTGGAGACCCAGTACTTC. Its translation: CASSLEPSGVETQYF.

The chain couples TRBV7-2 to TRBJ2-7, with TRBD1 as a possible D gene (6 bases). The CDR3 totals 14 residues. Germline-derived CDR1 and CDR2 are SGHTA and FQGNSA. V was trimmed by 0 bases and J by 1 base, leaving 7 bases between them. CDR3 region: CASSLAGTSYEQYF. For the CDR3, the DNA is TGTGCCAGCAGCTTAGCCGGGACATCCTACGAGCAGTACTTC.

This chain connects TRBV30 to TRBJ2-7, with D maybe TRBD2 (6 bases). CDR1 and CDR2 (germline): GTSNPN, SVGIG (reference sequence). The CDR3 length is 14 residues. Trimming took off 5 bases at V and 8 bases at J, with 22 bases between the two ends. The CDR3 is CAWSSGTGPTKQYF. The CDR3, as DNA: TGTGCCTGGTCTTCCGGGACTGGCCCTACGAAGCAGTACTTC.

V usage is TRBV30 and J usage is TRBJ2-5; no reliable D call. Trimming pared 0 bases from V and 5 bases from J, leaving 13 bases between. This CDR3 has 14 residues. CDR1 GTSNPN and CDR2 SVGIG come from the germline V gene (reference sequence). CDR3 in DNA: TGTGCCTGGAGTGTATATCATTTTGTTGAGACCCAGTACTTC. Encoded protein: CAWSVYHFVETQYF.

The V and J genes are TRBV19 and TRBJ2-1; 9 nucleotides match TRBD2. Trimming cost V 0 bases and J 9 bases; bases outside gene matches: 6. Per germline, CDR1 LNHDA and CDR2 SQIVND (reference sequence). The CDR3 consists of 15 residues. In nucleotides, the CDR3 is TGTGCCAGTAGTATAGAGCGGGGGGGCATCGGTGAGCAGTTCTTC. This sequence encodes CASSIERGGIGEQFF.

Only a few counts were recorded for this clone. This rearrangement joins TRBV7-3 to TRBJ2-7, with a tentative D call TRBD1 (5 bases). The CDR3 extends over 14 amino acids. Trimming cost V 0 bases and J 1 base, with 7 bases left between them. Germline values: CDR1 SGHTA, CDR2 FQGTGA. This chain's CDR3 is CASSLTGHSYEQYF. The CDR3 bases are TGTGCCAGCAGCTTAACCGGACATTCCTACGAGCAGTACTTC.

The rearrangement links TRBV9 to TRBJ1-2; TRBD1 aligns across 8 bases. The CDR3 loop spans 13 amino acids. Looked up from germline, CDR1 is SGDLS and CDR2 is YYNGEE. V shed 2 bases, J shed 6 bases, and the junction held 3 bases outside the gene matches. The CDR3, as DNA: TGTGCCAGCAGCGTGGACAGGGCCCATGGCTACACCTTC. Encoded protein: CASSVDRAHGYTF.

The CDR3 here is CASSSDRVMNTEAFF. CDR3 nucleotide sequence: TGTGCCAGCAGCTCGGACAGGGTCATGAACACTGAAGCTTTCTTT. The rearrangement uses TRBV5-4 and TRBJ1-1; 8 bases line up with TRBD1. This CDR3 is 15 amino acids long. Losses at the gene ends were 3 bases for V and 0 bases for J; bases not matched to a gene: 4. CDR1 is SGHNT and CDR2 is YYREEE in the germline V gene (reference sequence).

The chain has TRBV7-9 and TRBJ1-1; unclear D gene. V shed 2 bases and J shed 7 bases, with 11 bases lying between them. The germline gives CDR1 SEHNR, CDR2 FQNEAQ (reference sequence). The CDR3 loop spans 13 amino acids. CDR3 sequence: CASSLFGTSEAFF. The CDR3 DNA is TGTGCCAGCAGCTTATTCGGAACAAGTGAAGCTTTCTTT.

V usage is TRBV6-6 and J usage is TRBJ1-3; D unresolved. Germline CDR1 and CDR2: MNHNY and SVGAGI (reference sequence). Trimming shortened V by 9 bases and J by 3 bases, and 12 bases separated the two germline ends. The CDR3 consists of 13 residues. CDR3 coding DNA: TGTGCCAGTCTGAGTGTGGGTGGAAACACCATATATTTT. It translates to CASLSVGGNTIYF.

The rearrangement joins TRBV4-2 to TRBJ1-5; D is unclear. V was shortened by 0 bases and J by 0 bases, with 12 bases between the two germline ends. CDR1 is LGHNA, CDR2 YNFKEQ, per germline. The CDR3 consists of 17 residues. The CDR3 DNA is TGTGCCAGCAGCCAAGAGATCCAGTCCTATAGCAATCAGCCCCAGCATTTT. Protein sequence: CASSQEIQSYSNQPQHF.

The rearrangement uses TRBV5-1 and TRBJ1-5; D is perhaps TRBD1 (5 bases). Germline assignment: CDR1 SGHRS and CDR2 YFSETQ. This CDR3 has 15 amino acids. With 0 bases removed from V and 7 bases from J, the gap between germline ends came to 14 bases. The CDR3 coding sequence is TGCGCCAGCAGCTTGGTAGGGGAGATGGGCCAGCCCCAGCATTTT. It yields the protein CASSLVGEMGQPQHF.

The chain is built from TRBV2 and TRBJ1-2; the D gene is possibly TRBD1 (6 bases). V was clipped by 4 bases and J by 0 bases, with 12 bases between them. In germline, CDR1 is SNHLY, CDR2 FYNNEI. The CDR3 is 15 amino acids. As DNA, the CDR3 is TGTGCCAGCAGTGTGTTAGGGGGGGCTAACTATGGCTACACCTTC. The encoded protein is CASSVLGGANYGYTF.

The chain employs TRBV7-9 and TRBJ2-5, with no clear D. The V end lost 4 bases, the J end lost 2 bases, and 11 bases lay between the germline ends. The CDR3 length is 14 residues. Looked up from germline, CDR1 is SEHNR and CDR2 is FQNEAQ (reference sequence). Written as DNA, the CDR3 is TGTGCCAGCAGCTCCCGGGCCATGCAAGAGACCCAGTACTTC. Encoded protein: CASSSRAMQETQYF.

The chain combines TRBV12-5 with TRBJ1-5; D is uncertain. CDR1 is LGHNT, CDR2 FRNRAP, per germline. The CDR3 runs 13 residues. Trimming shortened V by 5 bases and J by 0 bases, and 5 bases separated the two germline ends. CDR3 DNA: TGTGCTAGTGGTGGATCTAGCAATCAGCCCCAGCATTTT. Translated: CASGGSSNQPQHF.

The chain carries TRBV2 and TRBJ1-5; TRBD1 might be the D (5 bases). The CDR3 loop spans 14 amino acids. V lost 6 bases, J lost 3 bases, and 12 bases lay in between. CDR1 and CDR2 from the germline V gene are SNHLY and FYNNEI. CDR3 protein: CASRGDGINQPQHF. DNA of the CDR3: TGTGCCAGCAGGGGGGACGGAATCAATCAGCCCCAGCATTTT. Full variable domain (missing parts from reference TRBV2 and TRBJ1-5): EPEVTQTPSHQVTQMGQEVILRCVPISNHLYFYWYRQILGQKVEFLVSFYNNEISEKSEIFDDQFSVERPDGSNFTLKIRSTKLEDSAMYFCASRGDGINQPQHFGDGTRLSIL.

The rearrangement uses TRBV7-3 and TRBJ2-1, with 8 nucleotides matching TRBD2. The CDR3 consists of 15 residues. V shed 2 bases and J 5 bases; nucleotides not matched to a gene: 5. Looked up from germline, CDR1 is SGHTA and CDR2 is FQGTGA. The CDR3 spells CASSLLRGGNNEQFF. The DNA of the CDR3 is TGTGCCAGCAGCTTACTCCGGGGGGGCAACAATGAGCAGTTCTTC.

The V gene is TRBV27, the J gene TRBJ1-5; the match to TRBD1 covers 8 bases. The CDR3 has 18 residues. V trimming: 6 bases; J trimming: 2 bases; junction bases outside the gene matches: 15. Per germline, CDR1 MNHEY and CDR2 SMNVEV (reference sequence). CDR3 in amino acids: CASRAEGAGGRGNQPQHF. CDR3 nucleotides: TGTGCCAGCAGGGCGGAGGGGGCAGGGGGCCGGGGCAATCAGCCCCAGCATTTT.

As to this clone: Other DNA sequences in the same sample also yield this CDR3. The V call is TRBV18, the J call TRBJ1-1, with no clear D. The CDR3 has 11 amino acids. Deletions cut 6 bases from V and 4 bases from J, with 6 bases between. Looked up from germline, CDR1 is KGHSH and CDR2 is LQKENI. DNA for the CDR3: TGTGCCAGCTCCCTGGGCACTGAAGCTTTCTTT. This translates into CASSLGTEAFF.

The count of this clone is one. The chain links TRBV5-1 to TRBJ1-1; D not resolved. The length of the CDR3 is 14 residues. The germline V gene encodes CDR1 SGHRS and CDR2 YFSETQ. The germline V and J ends were trimmed by 0 bases and 6 bases, with 12 bases remaining between them. The CDR3 coding sequence is TGCGCCAGCAGCTTGGTTGAGGGAATGGCTGAAGCTTTCTTT. Encoded protein: CASSLVEGMAEAFF. Together with reference TRBV5-1 and TRBJ1-1, the CDR3 gives the full variable domain: KAGVTQTPRYLIKTRGQQVTLSCSPISGHRSVSWYQQTPGQGLQFLFEYFSETQRNKGNFPGRFSGRQFSNSRSEMNVSTLELGDSALYLCASSLVEGMAEAFFGQGTRLTVV.

The rearrangement uses TRBV13 and TRBJ1-2, with a possible D match to TRBD1 (6 bases). The CDR3 spans 13 residues. The V end was cut by 5 bases, the J end by 8 bases, with 15 bases between. Germline CDR1 reads PRHDT; CDR2 reads FYEKMQ (reference sequence). For the CDR3, the DNA is TGTGCCAGCAGCATTACAGGGTCAGAGGGCTACACCTTC. Translating it yields CASSITGSEGYTF.

Only a few counts were recorded for this clone. The chain links TRBV5-4 to TRBJ1-2; D is undetermined. Trimming took 3 bases from V and 4 from J, leaving 10 bases between them. Germline CDR1 SGHNT, CDR2 YYREEE (reference sequence). There are 13 residues in the CDR3. The CDR3 protein is CASSSPTVYGYTF. The CDR3 coding sequence is TGTGCCAGCAGCTCGCCCACAGTCTATGGCTACACCTTC.